This section outlines one T cell receptor beta chain sequence together with its context. The antigen is undetermined. These data belong to a study of shared clonotypes between healthy human individuals. Study-wide results and caveats: The four-donor shared clonotypes exceeded non-shared clonotypes in generation probability, with non-shared ones scoring lower. Genetic and exposure-history diversity was limited by the small donor number.

The CDR3 runs 12 residues. The junction had 2 bases not matched to a gene; V was cut back by 4 bases and J by 6 bases. The germline V gene has CDR1 SGHNT and CDR2 YYREEE (reference sequence). Only in-frame clones appear in the TCRdb table, and some are missing; sequencing was by immunoSEQ multiplex PCR. The table has some 660,000 clones, around 73% seen once. Material for sequencing was memory CD4+ T cells sorted from blood. Documented subset: CD45RA-negative fraction. This TCR derives from a woman in her 30s in good health. The chain recombines TRBV5-4 with TRBJ2-3, with 7 nucleotides matching TRBD2. This CDR3 reads CASSRDYDTQYF. CDR3 DNA sequence: TGTGCCAGCAGCCGGGACTACGATACGCAGTATTTT.